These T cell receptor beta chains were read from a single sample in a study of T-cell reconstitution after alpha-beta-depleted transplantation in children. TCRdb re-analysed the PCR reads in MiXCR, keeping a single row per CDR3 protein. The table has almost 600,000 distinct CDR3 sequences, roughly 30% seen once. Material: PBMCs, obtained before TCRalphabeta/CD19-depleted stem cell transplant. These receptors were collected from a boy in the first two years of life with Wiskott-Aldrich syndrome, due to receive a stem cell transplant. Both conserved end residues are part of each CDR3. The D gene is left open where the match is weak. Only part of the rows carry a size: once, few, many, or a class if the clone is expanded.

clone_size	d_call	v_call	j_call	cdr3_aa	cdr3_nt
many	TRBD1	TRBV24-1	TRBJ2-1	CATKRTGGRDEQFF	TGTGCCACCAAAAGGACAGGGGGTAGGGATGAGCAGTTCTTC
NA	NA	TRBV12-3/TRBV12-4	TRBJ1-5	CASSFGRRYNQPQHF	TGTGCCAGCAGTTTTGGGAGACGTTACAATCAGCCCCAGCATTTT
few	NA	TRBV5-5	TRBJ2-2	CASSLFPNTGELFF	TGTGCCAGCAGCTTGTTCCCAAACACCGGGGAGCTGTTTTTT
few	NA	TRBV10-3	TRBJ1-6	CAISESGQYNSPLHF	TGTGCCATCAGTGAGTCAGGACAGTATAATTCACCCCTCCACTTT
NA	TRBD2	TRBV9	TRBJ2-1	CASSVAIGLAGEGYNEQFF	TGTGCCAGCAGCGTAGCGATCGGACTAGCGGGAGAAGGTTACAATGAGCAGTTCTTC
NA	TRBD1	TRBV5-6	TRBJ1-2	CASSPTGGDGYTF	TGTGCCAGCAGTCCGACAGGGGGCGATGGCTACACCTTC
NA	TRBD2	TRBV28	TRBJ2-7	CASSLSASGRAGSYEQYF	TGTGCCAGCAGTTTATCTGCTAGCGGGAGGGCCGGGTCCTACGAGCAGTACTTC
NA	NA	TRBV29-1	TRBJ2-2	CSARDGRTGELFF	TGCAGCGCGAGGGACGGCCGAACCGGGGAGCTGTTTTTT
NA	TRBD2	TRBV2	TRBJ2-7	CASSRTSGGSYEQYF	TGTGCCAGCAGTCGGACTAGCGGGGGATCCTACGAGCAGTACTTC
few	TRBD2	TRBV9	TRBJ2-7	CASSPSSGSYEQYF	TGTGCCAGCAGCCCATCTAGCGGGAGCTACGAGCAGTACTTC
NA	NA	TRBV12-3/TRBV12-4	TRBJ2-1	CASSPRVAGTGDEQFF	TGTGCCAGCAGTCCCCGGGTGGCGGGAACGGGCGATGAGCAGTTCTTC
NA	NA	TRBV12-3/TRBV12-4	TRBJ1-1	CASSSWTGNTEAFF	TGTGCCAGCTCATCCTGGACGGGGAACACTGAAGCTTTCTTT
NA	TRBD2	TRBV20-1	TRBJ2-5	CSALAGRAQETQYF	TGCAGTGCTCTAGCGGGAAGAGCCCAAGAGACCCAGTACTTC
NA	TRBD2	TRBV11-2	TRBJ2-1	CASSQETSAFYNEQFF	TGTGCCAGCAGCCAGGAAACTAGCGCCTTTTACAATGAGCAGTTCTTC
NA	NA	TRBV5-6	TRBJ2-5	CASSLTDQETQYF	TGTGCCAGCAGCTTGACAGACCAAGAGACCCAGTACTTC
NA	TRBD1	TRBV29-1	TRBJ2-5	CRLVTGGWETQYF	TGCAGACTCGTGACAGGGGGCTGGGAGACCCAGTACTTC
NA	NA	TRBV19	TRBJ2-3	CASSSRSMVPDTQYF	TGTGCCAGTAGTTCGCGTTCCATGGTACCAGATACGCAGTATTTT
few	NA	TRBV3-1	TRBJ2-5	CASSQGGRGPRTQYF	TGTGCCAGCAGCCAAGGAGGGAGAGGACCCAGGACCCAGTACTTC
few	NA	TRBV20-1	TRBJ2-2	CSAPRDGATGELFF	TGCAGTGCTCCCCGGGACGGGGCCACCGGGGAGCTGTTTTTT
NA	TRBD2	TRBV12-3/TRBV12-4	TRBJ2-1	CASSPPGLLYNEHFF	TGTGCCAGCAGTCCACCGGGACTATTGTACAATGAGCATTTCTTC
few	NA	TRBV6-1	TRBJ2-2	CASSLDVITGELFF	TGTGCCAGCAGCCTCGACGTCATAACCGGGGAGCTGTTTTTT
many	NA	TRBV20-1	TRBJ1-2	CSAREGADYGYTF	TGCAGTGCTAGAGAGGGGGCCGACTATGGCTACACCTTC
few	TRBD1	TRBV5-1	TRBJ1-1	CASSLGQGMNTEAFF	TGTGCCAGCAGCCTCGGACAGGGAATGAACACTGAAGCTTTCTTT
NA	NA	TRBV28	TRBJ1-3	CASSWAIFSGNTIYF	TGTGCCAGCAGTTGGGCTATCTTCTCTGGAAACACCATATATTTT
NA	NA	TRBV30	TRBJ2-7	CAWSFGYSYEQYF	TGTGCCTGGAGTTTTGGGTACTCCTACGAGCAGTACTTC
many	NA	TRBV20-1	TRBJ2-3	CSAPGGTDTQYF	TGCAGTGCTCCGGGAGGCACAGATACGCAGTATTTT
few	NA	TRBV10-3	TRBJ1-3	CAIRGGGSGNTIYF	TGTGCCATCAGAGGGGGAGGCTCTGGAAACACCATATATTTT
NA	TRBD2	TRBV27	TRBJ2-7	CASSLQGGRVGDEQYF	TGTGCCAGCAGTTTACAAGGCGGGAGAGTTGGCGACGAGCAGTACTTC
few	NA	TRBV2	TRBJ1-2	CASSEVGVRVGYTF	TGTGCCAGCAGTGAAGTTGGCGTCAGGGTCGGCTACACCTTC
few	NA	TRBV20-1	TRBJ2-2	CSAREGAGNTGELFF	TGCAGTGCTAGAGAGGGTGCGGGGAACACCGGGGAGCTGTTTTTT
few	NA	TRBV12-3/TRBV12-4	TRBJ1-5	CASSGTANQPQHF	TGTGCCAGCAGCGGGACGGCGAATCAGCCCCAGCATTTT
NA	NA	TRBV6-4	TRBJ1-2	CASSVRAELNYGYTF	TGTGCCAGCAGTGTGCGGGCAGAACTTAACTATGGCTACACCTTC
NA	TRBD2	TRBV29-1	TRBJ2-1	CSVDGLAGGGYNEQFF	TGCAGCGTTGATGGACTAGCGGGAGGTGGGTACAATGAGCAGTTCTTC
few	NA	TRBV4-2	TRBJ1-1	CASSPENLGNTEAFF	TGTGCCAGCAGCCCTGAGAATCTTGGGAACACTGAAGCTTTCTTT
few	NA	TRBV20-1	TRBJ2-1	CSATYRNPPPPEQFF	TGCAGTGCTACGTACCGGAATCCTCCCCCCCCTGAGCAGTTCTTC
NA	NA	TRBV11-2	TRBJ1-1	CASSLVPADISEAFF	TGTGCCAGCAGCTTAGTACCCGCGGACATCTCTGAAGCTTTCTTT
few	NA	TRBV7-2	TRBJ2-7	CASSLAWDRYYEQYF	TGTGCCAGCAGCTTAGCATGGGACCGATACTACGAGCAGTACTTC
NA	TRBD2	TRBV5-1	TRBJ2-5	CASSFLPSGSAVETQYF	TGCGCCAGCAGCTTTCTTCCTAGCGGGAGCGCCGTGGAGACCCAGTACTTC
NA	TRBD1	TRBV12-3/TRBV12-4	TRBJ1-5	CASSSGGYQPQHF	TGTGCCAGCAGTTCAGGGGGCTATCAGCCCCAGCATTTT
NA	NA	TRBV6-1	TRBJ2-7	CASSIRDRAGHEQYF	TGTGCCAGCAGCATTCGGGATAGAGCAGGCCACGAGCAGTACTTC
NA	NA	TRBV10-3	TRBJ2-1	CAISESIAGSHNEQFF	TGTGCCATCAGTGAGTCGATAGCAGGGAGCCACAATGAGCAGTTCTTC
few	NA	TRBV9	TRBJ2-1	CASSVGFRTAYNEQFF	TGTGCCAGCAGCGTAGGGTTCCGGACTGCGTACAATGAGCAGTTCTTC
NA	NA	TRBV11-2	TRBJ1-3	CASSLDLRDKTGNTIYF	TGTGCCAGCAGCTTAGATCTCAGGGACAAAACTGGAAACACCATATATTTT
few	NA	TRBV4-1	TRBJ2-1	CASSQEGSFYNEQFF	TGCGCCAGCAGCCAAGAGGGAAGTTTCTACAATGAGCAGTTCTTC
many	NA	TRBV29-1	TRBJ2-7	CSVGKGTTSYEQYF	TGCAGCGTGGGGAAAGGGACCACTTCCTACGAGCAGTACTTC
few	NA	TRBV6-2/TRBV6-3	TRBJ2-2	CAIRRAANTGELFF	TGTGCCATCCGTCGGGCCGCTAACACCGGGGAGCTGTTTTTT
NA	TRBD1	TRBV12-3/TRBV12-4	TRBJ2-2	CASSRRQGANTGELFF	TGTGCCAGCAGTCGTAGACAGGGGGCAAACACCGGGGAGCTGTTTTTT
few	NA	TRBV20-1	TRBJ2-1	CSARGGGGWRTRRGEQFF	TGCAGTGCTAGAGGAGGGGGGGGATGGCGGACTAGGAGAGGTGAGCAGTTCTTC
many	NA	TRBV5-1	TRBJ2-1	CASSLEGLSYNEQFF	TGCGCCAGCAGCTTGGAGGGCCTTTCCTACAATGAGCAGTTCTTC
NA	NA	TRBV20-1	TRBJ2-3	CSAWEGTDTQYF	TGCAGTGCCTGGGAGGGCACAGATACGCAGTATTTT
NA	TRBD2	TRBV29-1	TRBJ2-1	CSVVGLAGSSSYNEQFF	TGCAGCGTTGTGGGTCTAGCGGGCAGCAGCTCCTACAATGAGCAGTTCTTC
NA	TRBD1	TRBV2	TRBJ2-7	CASTTGTYEQYF	TGTGCCAGCACGACAGGGACCTACGAGCAGTACTTC
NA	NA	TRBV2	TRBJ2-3	CASSDHPGPRDTQYF	TGTGCCAGCAGTGACCACCCAGGTCCGAGAGATACGCAGTATTTT
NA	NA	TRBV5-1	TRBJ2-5	CASSFGLIQETQYF	TGCGCCAGCAGCTTTGGACTTATCCAAGAGACCCAGTACTTC
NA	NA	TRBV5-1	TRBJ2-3	CASRRWGSGTDTQYF	TGCGCCAGCAGGAGGTGGGGATCAGGCACAGATACGCAGTATTTT
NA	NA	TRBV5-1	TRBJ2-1	CASSLARARGNEQFF	TGCGCCAGCAGCTTGGCCCGGGCCAGGGGCAATGAGCAGTTCTTC
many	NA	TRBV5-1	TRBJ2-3	CASSLLGTDTQYF	TGTGCCAGCAGTTTGTTGGGCACAGATACGCAGTATTTT